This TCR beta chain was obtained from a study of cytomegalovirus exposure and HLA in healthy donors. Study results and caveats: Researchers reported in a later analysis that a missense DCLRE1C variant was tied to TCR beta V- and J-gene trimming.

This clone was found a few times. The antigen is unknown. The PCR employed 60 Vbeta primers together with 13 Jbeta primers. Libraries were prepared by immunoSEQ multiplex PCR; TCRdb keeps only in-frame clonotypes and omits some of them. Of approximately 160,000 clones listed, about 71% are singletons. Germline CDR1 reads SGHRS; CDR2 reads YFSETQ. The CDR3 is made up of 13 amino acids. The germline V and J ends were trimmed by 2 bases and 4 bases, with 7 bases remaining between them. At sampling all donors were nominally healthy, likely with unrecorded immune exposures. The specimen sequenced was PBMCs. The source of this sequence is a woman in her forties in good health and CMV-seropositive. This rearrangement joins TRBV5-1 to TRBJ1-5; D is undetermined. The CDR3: CASSLSGNQPQHF. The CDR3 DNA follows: TGCGCCAGCAGCTTATCGGGGAATCAGCCCCAGCATTTT.